The 9 T cell receptor beta chains presented below share a single source sample, sequenced in a study of memory CD4+ T cells and cytomegalovirus serostatus (dated by TCRdb to 2018 to 2020). A FACSAria II was used to sort memory CD4+ T cells, defined as single viable CD3+CD4+CD8-CD45RO+ cells. The method behind the library was the immunoSEQ multiplex PCR assay. TCRdb carries this immuneACCESS record with in-frame sequences only. Its versions omit some clonotypes, under half of them owing to an unresolved V gene in the studies checked, with the rest unexplained. For this sample the table gives about 100,000 clones, of which about 80% were detected only once. The top ten clones comprise 3.6% of the sample. Source material: memory CD4+ T cells from blood. Receptors originate from an adult in good health and CMV-seropositive.

The genes are TRBV19 and TRBJ1-1; D is ambiguous. Germline CDR1 is LNHDA and CDR2 is SQIVND (reference sequence). This CDR3 contains 12 residues. V dropped 7 bases and J dropped 4 bases, with 10 bases sitting between them. The CDR3 spells CASISDFTEAFF. The DNA of the CDR3 is TGTGCCAGTATATCGGATTTCACTGAAGCTTTCTTT. Full variable domain (outside the CDR3, taken from reference TRBV19 and TRBJ1-1): DGGITQSPKYLFRKEGQNVTLSCEQNLNHDAMYWYRQDPGQGLRLIYYSQIVNDFQKGDIAEGYSVSREKKESFPLTVTSAQKNPTAFYLCASISDFTEAFFGQGTRLTVV.

The sample holds one count of this clone. The rearrangement joins TRBV25-1 to TRBJ2-2; TRBD2 matches 9 bases. Germline CDR1 is MGHDK and CDR2 is SYGVNS. V gave up 3 bases and J gave up 7 bases; unmatched junction bases: 12. The CDR3 has 17 amino acids. CDR3 sequence reads: CASSDTGMLAGVGELFF. The CDR3 region has the DNA TGTGCCAGCAGTGACACCGGGATGTTAGCGGGAGTCGGGGAGCTGTTTTTT.

CDR3 in DNA: TGTGCCAGCAGCTTAAGCTCGAACACTGAAGCTTTCTTT. Translation gives CASSLSSNTEAFF. V usage is TRBV7-3 and J usage is TRBJ1-1; D unclear. The CDR3 extends over 13 amino acids. Trimming shortened V by 1 base and J by 1 base, and 4 bases separated the two germline ends. Germline CDR1 and CDR2: SGHTA and FQGTGA.

The rearrangement links TRBV5-1 to TRBJ1-1; TRBD1 might be the D (5 bases). There are 14 residues in the CDR3. The V gene lost 4 bases and the J gene lost 1 base, with 11 bases spanning the gap. The V gene's germline CDR1 is SGHRS and CDR2 YFSETQ. CDR3 sequence: CASSGGAANTEAFF. CDR3 coding DNA: TGCGCCAGCAGCGGCGGGGCGGCGAACACTGAAGCTTTCTTT.

V and J are TRBV7-9 and TRBJ1-1; D remains unclear. Trimming cost V 4 bases and J 0 bases, with 6 bases left between them. CDR1 and CDR2 (germline): SEHNR, FQNEAQ (reference sequence). The CDR3 length is 13 residues. The CDR3 nucleotides read TGTGCCAGCAGCTCCCAGATGAACACTGAAGCTTTCTTT. Amino acid sequence: CASSSQMNTEAFF.

The gene calls are TRBV5-4 and TRBJ2-7, with D perhaps matching TRBD1 or TRBD2 (5 bases each). Germline CDR1 is SGHNT and CDR2 is YYREEE (reference sequence). This CDR3 contains 15 residues. Deletions cut 0 bases from V and 2 bases from J, with 12 bases between. The CDR3 protein is CASSLGGGIAYEQYF. DNA for the CDR3: TGTGCCAGCAGCTTGGGTGGGGGTATCGCCTACGAGCAGTACTTC.

The rearrangement uses TRBV6-1 and TRBJ2-1; 12 positions match TRBD1. Trimming at V came to 6 bases and at J to 10 bases, leaving 13 bases not matched to a gene. The germline V gene encodes CDR1 MNHNS and CDR2 SASEGT. This CDR3 has 16 amino acids. The CDR3 sequence is CASRENPGQGAGEQFF. The CDR3 nucleotides read TGTGCCAGCAGAGAAAACCCGGGACAGGGGGCTGGGGAGCAGTTCTTC.

This clone showed up just once. V and J are TRBV14 and TRBJ2-7; TRBD1 is a possible D gene (6 bases). The CDR3 is 14 residues long. CDR1 and CDR2 (germline): SGHDN, FVKESK. V dropped 4 bases and J dropped 0 bases, with 10 bases sitting between them. CDR3 loop: CASSPRQASYEQYF. Written as DNA, the CDR3 is TGTGCCAGCAGCCCCCGACAGGCCTCCTACGAGCAGTACTTC.

This clone has only one observation. The gene calls are TRBV28 and TRBJ1-5, with D perhaps matching TRBD1 (5 bases). V was shortened by 9 bases and J by 1 base, with 13 bases between the two germline ends. Germline V CDR1 and CDR2: MDHEN, SYDVKM. The CDR3 has 14 amino acids. The CDR3 protein is CASSRQGSNQPQHF. The CDR3 DNA reads as TGTGCCAGTAGCAGGCAGGGCAGCAATCAGCCCCAGCATTTT.